A single sample is the source of the 27 T cell receptor beta chains below, sequenced in a study of breast tumors, draining lymph nodes, adjacent tissues. MiXCR, applied by TCRdb to the multiplex PCR reads, yields one record per CDR3 protein. The sample shows nearly 110,000 distinct CDR3 sequences, around 30% of them seen only once. Axillary draining lymph nodes of breast cancer patients supplied the node samples. The sample taken for sequencing was axillary lymph node tissue. These TCRs come from a female donor with breast cancer. Some clones in this sample may be carry-over from other donors' samples.

A remark on this clonotype: A single base separates this from a much larger clone, so it may be a read error. The CDR3 DNA follows: TGTGCCAGCAGCTGGGGACAGGCTGACTATGGCTACACCTTC. It translates to CASSWGQADYGYTF. This rearrangement joins TRBV5-5 to TRBJ1-2; 8 bases match TRBD1. This CDR3 region has 14 residues. V was pared by 3 bases and J by 3 bases, with 4 bases of the junction left unmatched. Germline assignment: CDR1 SGHKS and CDR2 YYEKEE (reference sequence).

The genes are TRBV11-2 and TRBJ2-7; 8 bases agree with TRBD1. Trimming took 5 bases from V and 2 from J; bases not matched to a gene: 5. Germline V gene lookup returns CDR1 SGHAT and CDR2 FQNNGV. This CDR3 spans 14 amino acids. CDR3 protein: CASSRTGFPYEQYF. The CDR3 coding sequence is TGTGCCAGCAGCAGGACAGGGTTCCCCTACGAGCAGTACTTC.

Many counts were recorded for this clonotype. The chain recombines TRBV6-5 with TRBJ2-3; D possibly corresponds to TRBD1 (6 bases). The CDR3 runs to 14 residues. V was shortened by 2 bases and J by 3 bases, with 9 bases between the two germline ends. Germline V CDR1 and CDR2: MNHEY, SVGAGI. Written as DNA, the CDR3 is TGTGCCAGCAGTTACGACAGGTGGACAGATACGCAGTATTTT. This translates into CASSYDRWTDTQYF.

This clonotype was recorded at least ten times. The gene calls are TRBV5-1 and TRBJ2-2, with D unclear. The germline gives CDR1 SGHRS, CDR2 YFSETQ. The CDR3 runs to 13 residues. Trimming took off 1 base at V and 3 bases at J, with 4 bases between the two ends. Written as DNA, the CDR3 is TGCGCCAGCAGCTTGCCGGACACCGGGGAGCTGTTTTTT. This encodes CASSLPDTGELFF. The whole variable domain, remainder taken from reference TRBV5-1 and TRBJ2-2, is KAGVTQTPRYLIKTRGQQVTLSCSPISGHRSVSWYQQTPGQGLQFLFEYFSETQRNKGNFPGRFSGRQFSNSRSEMNVSTLELGDSALYLCASSLPDTGELFFGEGSRLTVL.

The chain uses TRBV13 and TRBJ2-7; TRBD1 aligns across 7 bases. Germline V gene lookup returns CDR1 PRHDT and CDR2 FYEKMQ (reference sequence). This CDR3 contains 13 residues. J gave up 3 bases and V 8 bases, and 7 bases lay outside the gene matches. As DNA, the CDR3 is TGTGCCAGCGCCCGGGACAGCAACTACGAGCAGTACTTC. Amino acid sequence: CASARDSNYEQYF.

This clonotype was detected ten times or more. The chain has TRBV10-2 and TRBJ2-7; D gene ambiguous. V was cut by 9 bases and J by 5 bases, with 14 bases left in between. Germline V gene lookup returns CDR1 WSHSY and CDR2 SAAADI. This CDR3 spans 12 amino acids. This chain's CDR3 is CASRKFRDEQYF. The CDR3 DNA follows: TGCGCCAGTCGAAAGTTTAGAGACGAGCAGTACTTC.

This clonotype was counted ten times or more. The V gene is TRBV20-1, the J gene TRBJ1-2; D is ambiguous. This CDR3 is built from 13 residues. Trimming pared 8 bases from V and 8 bases from J, leaving 21 bases between. Germline V lookup: CDR1 DFQATT, CDR2 SNEGSKA (reference sequence). CDR3 DNA sequence: TGCAGTTCCCAGCAGATTCGTTCTAGCGGCTACACCTTC. Translation: CSSQQIRSSGYTF.

This clonotype occurred many times. Given a much more abundant clone one base away, this may be a read error. The chain uses TRBV11-2 and TRBJ2-5; D is uncertain. Germline CDR1 SGHAT, CDR2 FQNNGV. The CDR3 consists of 11 residues. DNA of the CDR3: TGTGCCAGCAGTACCCAAGAGACCCCGTACTTC. It codes for CASSTQETPYF.

This clonotype was seen a handful of times. A much larger clone differs by one base, so this may be a read error. The gene calls are TRBV20-1 and TRBJ2-3; 14 bases align to TRBD2. The germline CDR1 and CDR2 sequences are DFQATT and SNEGSKA (reference sequence). Trimming cost V 7 bases and J 2 bases; bases outside gene matches: 11. The CDR3 spans 17 residues. The CDR3 region is CSVTGTSGRAATDTQYF. CDR3 sequence (DNA): TGCAGTGTAACCGGGACTAGCGGGAGAGCGGCCACAGATACGCAGTATTTT.

This clonotype was seen many times. The chain combines TRBV6-1 with TRBJ1-2; D is possibly TRBD1 (6 bases). The V gene's germline CDR1 is MNHNS and CDR2 SASEGT. The CDR3 has 17 residues. V dropped 2 bases and J dropped 4 bases, with 20 bases sitting between them. The CDR3 sequence: CASSEIPLTGHIYGYTF. The CDR3 bases are TGTGCCAGCAGTGAAATCCCCTTAACAGGGCATATCTATGGCTACACCTTC.

This clonotype was found once. At one of its ends the junction is not consistent with the germline gene, which may arise from a read error. The CDR3 sequence is CASSLAGGWGEQSF. The CDR3 DNA sequence: TGTGCCAGCAGCTTGGCTGGGGGCTGGGGCGAGCAGTCCTTC. The chain recombines TRBV9 with TRBJ2-7; perhaps TRBD1 as D (6 bases). This CDR3 is 14 amino acids long. The germline V gene encodes CDR1 SGDLS and CDR2 YYNGEE.

The V call is TRBV28, the J call TRBJ2-1; TRBD2 matches at 7 bases. CDR3 length: 15 amino acids. The V and J ends lost 4 bases and 3 bases, in that order; junction bases with no gene match: 6. Germline CDR1 and CDR2: MDHEN and SYDVKM. CDR3 sequence: CASSSGTTYYNEQFF. In nucleotides, the CDR3 is TGTGCCAGCAGTTCCGGGACTACTTACTACAATGAGCAGTTCTTC.

At least ten counts were recorded for this clonotype. The chain carries TRBV4-3 and TRBJ1-3; D gene uncertain. From germline, CDR1 is LGHNA and CDR2 YSLEER. Trimming left V 0 bases short and J 0 bases short, with 12 bases between. The CDR3 loop spans 17 amino acids. The CDR3, as DNA: TGCGCCAGCAGCCAAGACCATATTAACCGCTCTGGAAACACCATATATTTT. Translating it yields CASSQDHINRSGNTIYF.

The V call is TRBV6-5, the J call TRBJ1-5; 8 positions agree with TRBD1. The junction had 6 bases not matched to a gene; V was cut back by 5 bases and J by 6 bases. The CDR3 is made up of 14 amino acids. In germline, CDR1 is MNHEY, CDR2 SVGAGI. The CDR3 DNA sequence: TGTGCCAGCAGTCCCGGACAGGGTACTCAGCCCCAGCATTTT. Encoded protein: CASSPGQGTQPQHF.

In its sample, this clonotype was seen a few times. A read error is possible here, since a much larger clone lies one base away. The chain links TRBV5-1 to TRBJ1-5; D is unresolved. This CDR3 has 16 amino acids. The germline V gene encodes CDR1 SGHRS and CDR2 YFSETQ. The V end was cut by 0 bases, the J end by 1 base, with 11 bases between. In DNA, the CDR3 is TGCGCCAGCAGCTTGGGTGGGGATGGCAGCAATCAGCCCCAGCATTTT. It encodes CASSLGGDGSNQPQHF. Supplemented by reference TRBV5-1 and TRBJ1-5, the full variable domain reads KAGVTQTPRYLIKTRGQQVTLSCSPISGHRSVSWYQQTPGQGLQFLFEYFSETQRNKGNFPGRFSGRQFSNSRSEMNVSTLELGDSALYLCASSLGGDGSNQPQHFGDGTRLSIL.

In this sample, this clonotype turned up many times. The CDR3 coding sequence is TGTGCCAGTACCACGCTAGGAACAGATACGCAGTATTTT. Translating it yields CASTTLGTDTQYF. The chain recombines TRBV19 with TRBJ2-3, with D uncertain. Between the trimmed V and J ends, which lost 7 bases and 3 bases, there was a span of 11 bases. CDR3 length: 13 amino acids. The V gene's germline CDR1 is LNHDA and CDR2 SQIVND (reference sequence).

This clonotype was recorded at least ten times. The V call is TRBV14, the J call TRBJ1-6, with D tentatively TRBD1 (5 bases). V shed 4 bases and J shed 8 bases, with 18 bases lying between them. Germline CDR1 SGHDN, CDR2 FVKESK. The CDR3 totals 16 residues. CDR3 sequence: CASSPEQWTRDSPLHF. CDR3 nucleotides: TGTGCCAGCAGCCCAGAACAATGGACACGGGATTCACCCCTCCACTTT.

The CDR3 loop reads CASSPRGRPGYNEQFF. Written as DNA, the CDR3 is TGTGCCAGCAGCCCCCGGGGACGACCGGGCTACAATGAGCAGTTCTTC. The chain employs TRBV7-6 and TRBJ2-1, with D perhaps matching TRBD1 or TRBD2 (5 bases each). The V and J ends lost 5 bases and 3 bases respectively, with 17 bases between them. This CDR3 is built from 16 residues. Germline V gene sequence: CDR1 SGHVS, CDR2 FNYEAQ.

This clonotype was found once. The chain is built from TRBV2 and TRBJ1-5; a weak D match, TRBD1 (5 bases). The germline CDR1 and CDR2 sequences are SNHLY and FYNNEI. The V and J ends lost 4 bases and 7 bases respectively, with 17 bases between them. The CDR3 sequence is 15 residues long. Written as DNA, the CDR3 is TGTGCCAGCAGTGGGTGGGGGAGGTCCCTGCAGCCCCAGCATTTT. This translates into CASSGWGRSLQPQHF.

This clonotype was counted between two and nine times. The chain is built from TRBV6-2 or TRBV6-3 and TRBJ2-7; D is perhaps TRBD2 (8 bases). Germline V gene sequence: CDR1 MNHEY, CDR2 SVGEGT. V lost 5 bases and J 3 bases, leaving 20 bases between the germline ends. The CDR3 extends over 16 amino acids. The CDR3 DNA follows: TGTGCCAGCAGTCAGGGGGTAGCGGGGACAAACTACGAGCAGTACTTC. Its protein product is CASSQGVAGTNYEQYF.

This clonotype was detected ten times or more. The chain carries TRBV7-3 and TRBJ2-5; perhaps TRBD2 as D (7 bases). The V end lost 3 bases, the J end lost 4 bases, and 15 bases lay between the germline ends. This CDR3 is 15 amino acids long. Germline V gives CDR1 SGHTA, CDR2 FQGTGA. CDR3 sequence reads: CASSFGAGAGETQYF. The CDR3 nucleotides read TGTGCCAGCAGCTTCGGCGCGGGGGCGGGAGAGACCCAGTACTTC.

This clonotype was seen ten or more times. This chain links TRBV24-1 with TRBJ2-3; D is perhaps TRBD2 (5 bases). CDR3 length: 15 amino acids. Germline V gene lookup returns CDR1 KGHDR and CDR2 SFDVKD. V was pared by 8 bases and J by 2 bases, with 16 bases between. The CDR3 nucleotides read TGTGCCACCAACGGACGTACGGGGAACACAGATACGCAGTATTTT. It codes for CATNGRTGNTDTQYF.

This clonotype was counted ten times or more. The chain combines TRBV11-1 with TRBJ2-5; 13 positions agree with TRBD2. Germline V CDR1 and CDR2: SGHAT, FQDESV (reference sequence). CDR3 length equals 16 residues. Trimming removed 4 bases from V and 5 bases from J; junction bases left unmatched: 7. CDR3 coding DNA: TGTGCCAGCAGCTCGGAACTAGCGGGAGGGGGGGAGACCCAGTACTTC. It encodes CASSSELAGGGETQYF.

On this clonotype: This may arise from a read error, as a much more abundant clone is one base away. V gene TRBV4-3 combines with J gene TRBJ1-2; tentative D call: TRBD1 (6 bases). The CDR3 totals 16 residues. The V gene's germline CDR1 is LGHNA and CDR2 YSLEER. CDR3 sequence: CASGQGGGGFNYGYTF. The DNA of the CDR3 is TGCGCCAGCGGCCAAGGTGGAGGGGGGTTCAACTATGGCTACACCTTC.

Remarks on this clonotype: A junction boundary mismatches the germline segment, possibly from a read error. The chain is built from TRBV6-6 and TRBJ1-6; 9 bases align to TRBD1. This CDR3 contains 12 residues. CDR1 and CDR2 (germline): MNHNY, SVGAGI (reference sequence). The chain's CDR3 is CASRDRAAPLHF. The CDR3 DNA sequence: TGTGCCAGCCGGGACAGGGCCGCACCTCTCCACTTT.

This clonotype showed up many times. The V and J genes are TRBV7-9 and TRBJ1-3, with a tentative D call TRBD1 (6 bases). There are 15 residues in the CDR3. The germline gives CDR1 SEHNR, CDR2 FQNEAQ (reference sequence). The germline V and J ends were trimmed by 5 bases and 0 bases, with 11 bases remaining between them. The CDR3 here is CASSDGGASGNTIYF. The CDR3 DNA reads TGTGCCAGCAGCGACGGGGGCGCCTCTGGAAACACCATATATTTT.

This clonotype was detected many times. The genes are TRBV2 and TRBJ2-7, with D perhaps TRBD1 (5 bases). Germline CDR1 SNHLY, CDR2 FYNNEI. The CDR3 consists of 14 residues. The V end was cut by 2 bases, the J end by 2 bases, with 10 bases between. CDR3 sequence: CASSEQAGTYEQYF. The DNA of the CDR3 is TGTGCCAGCAGTGAACAGGCAGGGACCTACGAGCAGTACTTC.